The 14 T cell receptor beta chains below were found in one sample sequenced in a study of PD-L1 blockade in urothelial cancer. The protocol was immunoSEQ multiplex PCR, while the TCRdb copy is restricted to in-frame clones and leaves out a portion. The repertoire has tens of thousands of clones, about 90% of them found once; the top ten carry around 5%. Sample: PBMCs, taken around atezolizumab (anti-PD-L1) treatment. All receptors derive from a woman between 65 and 79 years old with urothelial cancer.

The chain recombines TRBV5-1 with TRBJ2-7, with 10 bases matching TRBD1. V shed 4 bases and J 6 bases; nucleotides not matched to a gene: 7. Germline-derived CDR1 and CDR2 are SGHRS and YFSETQ. The CDR3 is made up of 14 amino acids. CDR3 sequence: CASSPTGTGVEQYF. CDR3 DNA: TGCGCCAGCAGCCCTACCGGGACAGGGGTCGAGCAGTACTTC.

This clone was seen only once. This sequence joins TRBV7-2 and TRBJ2-5; a weak D match, TRBD2 (5 bases). Trimming shortened V by 2 bases and J by 4 bases, and 11 bases separated the two germline ends. This CDR3 is 14 amino acids long. CDR1 SGHTA and CDR2 FQGNSA come from the germline V gene. CDR3 coding DNA: TGTGCCAGCAGCTTAAACGGGGTGGCAGAGACCCAGTACTTC. It encodes CASSLNGVAETQYF.

The chain couples TRBV7-6 to TRBJ2-3; D is possibly TRBD1 or TRBD2 (5 bases each). The CDR3 loop spans 16 amino acids. The ends were cut back, 5 bases at V and 4 bases at J, with 19 bases in the middle. CDR1 and CDR2 (germline): SGHVS, FNYEAQ. The CDR3 nucleotides read TGTGCCAGCAGCGTAGGGGTCCGAGTGGAGGCAGATACGCAGTATTTT. Amino acids: CASSVGVRVEADTQYF.

The genes are TRBV5-1 and TRBJ1-5, with unresolved D. CDR1 and CDR2 (germline): SGHRS, YFSETQ. This CDR3 comprises 14 residues. V gave up 4 bases and J gave up 6 bases, with 14 bases separating them. This CDR3 reads CASSRMAGGQPQHF. In DNA, the CDR3 is TGCGCCAGCAGCCGAATGGCGGGAGGTCAGCCCCAGCATTTT.

This clone was found once. V is TRBV6-5 and J is TRBJ1-1, with 9 positions matching TRBD1. V trimming: 2 bases; J trimming: 5 bases; junction bases outside the gene matches: 6. CDR3 length: 15 amino acids. From germline, CDR1 is MNHEY and CDR2 SVGAGI. The CDR3 sequence: CASSYLDRGKTEAFF. The CDR3 bases are TGTGCCAGCAGTTACCTCGACAGGGGGAAAACTGAAGCTTTCTTT.

This clone was observed once. The rearrangement links TRBV19 to TRBJ2-1, with D perhaps TRBD2 (5 bases). CDR3 size: 15 residues. Trimming removed 7 bases at V and 2 bases at J, with 15 bases between. Germline V gives CDR1 LNHDA, CDR2 SQIVND (reference sequence). The CDR3 DNA reads TGTGCCAGTAACCGAGCGGCCCAGCCCTACAATGAGCAGTTCTTC. Protein: CASNRAAQPYNEQFF. The full variable domain, rest sourced from reference TRBV19 and TRBJ2-1, is DGGITQSPKYLFRKEGQNVTLSCEQNLNHDAMYWYRQDPGQGLRLIYYSQIVNDFQKGDIAEGYSVSREKKESFPLTVTSAQKNPTAFYLCASNRAAQPYNEQFFGPGTRLTVL.

The chain carries TRBV5-1 and TRBJ2-2; TRBD2 agrees at 10 bases. Trimming at V came to 2 bases and at J to 3 bases, leaving 10 bases not matched to a gene. This CDR3 is 18 amino acids long. Germline assignment: CDR1 SGHRS and CDR2 YFSETQ. The CDR3 DNA reads as TGCGCCAGCAGCTTCGATCTAGCGGGAGTAGCGTACACCGGGGAGCTGTTTTTT. This encodes CASSFDLAGVAYTGELFF.

V gene TRBV11-2 combines with J gene TRBJ2-7; 7 bases agree with TRBD1. V was pared by 5 bases and J by 1 base, with 11 bases of the junction left unmatched. The CDR3 has 16 amino acids. The germline V gene encodes CDR1 SGHAT and CDR2 FQNNGV. This CDR3 is CASSRELTGLSYEQYF. CDR3 DNA sequence: TGTGCCAGCAGCCGAGAATTGACAGGGTTGTCCTACGAGCAGTACTTC.

The V call is TRBV2, the J call TRBJ2-2; TRBD2 might be the D (6 bases). CDR1 and CDR2 (germline): SNHLY, FYNNEI. Trimming removed 2 bases from V and 5 bases from J, with 9 bases in between. The CDR3 covers 14 residues. The CDR3 nucleotides are TGTGCCAGCAGTGAACTAGCGAGGACCGGGGAGCTGTTTTTT. Translation: CASSELARTGELFF.

The chain combines TRBV27 with TRBJ1-2, with a possible D match to TRBD1 (6 bases). The CDR3 runs to 14 residues. CDR1 MNHEY and CDR2 SMNVEV come from the germline V gene (reference sequence). The V end lost 2 bases, the J end lost 2 bases, and 9 bases lay between the germline ends. CDR3: CASSLGGANYGYTF. DNA of the CDR3: TGTGCCAGCAGTTTAGGGGGCGCAAACTATGGCTACACCTTC.

The V gene is TRBV7-2, the J gene TRBJ2-6; D call uncertain. Germline values: CDR1 SGHTA, CDR2 FQGNSA. The CDR3 runs 15 residues. Trimming shortened V by 4 bases and J by 2 bases, and 9 bases separated the two germline ends. CDR3 DNA sequence: TGTGCCAGCAGCTCAACACAAACTGGGGCCAACGTCCTGACTTTC. This encodes CASSSTQTGANVLTF.

The rearrangement uses TRBV2 and TRBJ2-2; tentatively, D is TRBD1 (6 bases). The germline V gene has CDR1 SNHLY and CDR2 FYNNEI. This CDR3 is 16 amino acids long. Trimming pared 3 bases from V and 0 bases from J, leaving 11 bases between. CDR3 nucleotides: TGTGCCAGCAGTGAGCAGGGACAAACGAACACCGGGGAGCTGTTTTTT. Its translation is CASSEQGQTNTGELFF.

The V and J genes are TRBV6-6 and TRBJ2-5; possibly TRBD2 for D (5 bases). Trimming shortened V by 6 bases and J by 1 base, and 15 bases separated the two germline ends. Germline V gene sequence: CDR1 MNHNY, CDR2 SVGAGI (reference sequence). CDR3 length: 15 amino acids. Written as DNA, the CDR3 is TGTGCCAGCAGCCAAAACGGGGTAGGCCAAGAGACCCAGTACTTC. Residues: CASSQNGVGQETQYF.

Written as DNA, the CDR3 is TGTGCCAGCAGTTCCGCCGGACAGGGGAACCACGAGCAGTACTTC. Its translation: CASSSAGQGNHEQYF. This chain connects TRBV28 to TRBJ2-7, with 9 bases aligning to TRBD1. Unmatched junction bases numbered 9, after V lost 4 bases and J lost 5 bases. The CDR3 extends over 15 amino acids. CDR1 and CDR2 (germline): MDHEN, SYDVKM.